The 11 T cell receptor beta chains below all came from one sample that was sequenced in a study of T cell repertoires in cytomegalovirus infection. TCRdb analysed the reads with MiXCR anew, one entry per CDR3 protein. The sample includes about 600,000 distinct CDR3 sequences, approximately 25% of them seen just once. Material: CD8+ T cells from PBMCs. The receptors originated from a human donor in good health (CMV status not recorded). Some clones in this sample may be carry-over from other donors' samples.

The J gene is TRBJ2-7, the V gene TRBV28, with D possibly being TRBD1 (6 bases). Germline V gene data show CDR1 as MDHEN and CDR2 as SYDVKM. The CDR3 totals 14 residues. The CDR3 nucleotides are TGTGCCGGCAGTTTAAGGGACAACTCCTACGAGCAGTACGTC. Residues: CAGSLRDNSYEQYV.

V is TRBV14 and J is TRBJ2-5; D possibly corresponds to TRBD2 (6 bases). This CDR3 is built from 16 residues. Germline CDR1 is SGHDN and CDR2 is FVKESK. V lost 3 bases and J 1 base, leaving 15 bases between the germline ends. The CDR3 DNA is TGTGCCAGCAGCCAGGGCAGCCGGGGGATCCAAGAGACCCAGTACTTC. Protein: CASSQGSRGIQETQYF.

The rearrangement joins TRBV5-1 to TRBJ1-1; possible D gene TRBD1, 6 bases. Trimming stripped 6 bases from V and 4 bases from J, with 16 bases between. The CDR3 loop spans 14 amino acids. Germline lookup yields CDR1 SGHRS and CDR2 YFSETQ. The CDR3 DNA is TGCGCCAGCATCTTACAGGGTGGGAGCACTGAAGCTTTCTTT. Amino acids: CASILQGGSTEAFF.

As to this clonotype: A read error may be the cause here, since a much bigger clone is one base away. The chain joins TRBV7-6 to TRBJ1-1; TRBD1 matches at 7 bases. Per the germline V gene, CDR1 is SGHVS and CDR2 is FNYEAQ. V shed 6 bases and J 3 bases; nucleotides not matched to a gene: 10. The CDR3 has 15 residues. The CDR3 reads CASRFPDRDHTEAFF. CDR3 nucleotides: TGTGCCAGCAGATTTCCCGACAGGGACCACACTGAAGCTTTCTTT.

V is TRBV20-1 and J is TRBJ1-2; 7 bases map to TRBD1. V was clipped by 2 bases and J by 6 bases; unmatched bases: 9. The germline gives CDR1 DFQATT, CDR2 SNEGSKA (reference sequence). The CDR3 is 14 residues long. The CDR3 here is CSARNDREVDGYTF. CDR3 in DNA: TGCAGTGCTAGAAATGACAGGGAAGTGGATGGCTACACCTTC.

The V gene is TRBV7-9, the J gene TRBJ1-2; 7 positions match TRBD1. This CDR3 contains 13 residues. Germline V gene sequence: CDR1 SEHNR, CDR2 FQNEAQ (reference sequence). With V trimmed by 5 bases and J by 12 bases, 12 bases remained unmatched. As DNA, the CDR3 is TGTGCCAGCAGCGGTACCGAAGACAGGGTGCACACCTTC. This sequence encodes CASSGTEDRVHTF.

The chain uses TRBV27 and TRBJ1-6, with 9 bases fitting TRBD1. Unmatched junction bases numbered 8, after V lost 8 bases and J lost 6 bases. Germline assignment: CDR1 MNHEY and CDR2 SMNVEV (reference sequence). CDR3 size: 15 residues. The CDR3: CASSPQTGGNSPLHF. The DNA of the CDR3 is TGTGCCAGCTCTCCGCAGACAGGGGGTAATTCACCCCTCCACTTT.

The V and J genes are TRBV19 and TRBJ2-3; D perhaps matches TRBD1 (5 bases). This CDR3 contains 13 residues. From germline, CDR1 is LNHDA and CDR2 SQIVND (reference sequence). V was pared by 7 bases and J by 3 bases, with 11 bases between. The CDR3 spells CASKPQGTDTQYF. CDR3 DNA sequence: TGTGCCAGTAAACCCCAGGGAACAGATACGCAGTATTTT.

This clonotype was seen ten or more times. The chain has TRBV7-2 and TRBJ1-5; no clear D. From germline, CDR1 is SGHTA and CDR2 FQGNSA. This CDR3 spans 16 amino acids. V dropped 0 bases and J dropped 3 bases, with 12 bases sitting between them. The chain's CDR3 is CASSLAGMRVNQPQHF. CDR3 sequence (DNA): TGTGCCAGCAGCTTAGCGGGGATGAGGGTCAATCAGCCCCAGCATTTT.

The gene calls are TRBV6-5 and TRBJ2-7; 11 bases fit TRBD1. The length of the CDR3 is 16 residues. V was pared by 5 bases and J by 3 bases, with 9 bases of the junction left unmatched. Germline V gene lookup returns CDR1 MNHEY and CDR2 SVGAGI. CDR3 in DNA: TGTGCCAGCAGTCCCGGGACAGGGGGGTACGACTACGAGCAGTACTTC. This gives the protein CASSPGTGGYDYEQYF.

A word on this clonotype: A read error may explain this, as a much larger clone is one base away. This chain uses TRBV7-2 with TRBJ2-5, with D possibly matching TRBD2 (6 bases). Looked up from germline, CDR1 is SGHTA and CDR2 is FQGNSA. This CDR3 is built from 15 residues. CDR3 residues: CAGSPRLVRGETQYF. DNA of the CDR3: TGTGCCGGCAGCCCGAGACTAGTTCGCGGGGAGACCCAGTACTTC.